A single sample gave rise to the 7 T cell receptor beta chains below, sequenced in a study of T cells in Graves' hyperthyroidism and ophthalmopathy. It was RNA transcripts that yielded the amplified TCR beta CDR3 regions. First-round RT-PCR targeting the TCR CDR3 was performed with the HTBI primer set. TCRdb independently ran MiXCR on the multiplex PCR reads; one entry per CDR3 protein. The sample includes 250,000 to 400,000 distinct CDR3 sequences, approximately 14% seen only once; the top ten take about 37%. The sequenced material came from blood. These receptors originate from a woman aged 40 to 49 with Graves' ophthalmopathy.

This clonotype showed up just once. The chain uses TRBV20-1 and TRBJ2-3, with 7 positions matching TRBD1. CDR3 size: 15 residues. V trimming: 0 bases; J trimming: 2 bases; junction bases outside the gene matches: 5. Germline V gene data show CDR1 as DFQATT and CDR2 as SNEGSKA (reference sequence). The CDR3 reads CSAREGQRHTDTQYF. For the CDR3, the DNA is TGCAGTGCTAGAGAGGGACAGCGGCACACAGATACGCAGTATTTT.

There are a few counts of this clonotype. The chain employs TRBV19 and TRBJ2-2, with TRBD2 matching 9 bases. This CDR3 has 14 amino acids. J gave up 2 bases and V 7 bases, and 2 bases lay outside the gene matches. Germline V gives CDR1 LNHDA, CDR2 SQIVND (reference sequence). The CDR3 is CASKLAGNTGELFF. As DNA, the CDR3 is TGTGCCAGTAAACTAGCGGGCAACACCGGGGAGCTGTTTTTT.

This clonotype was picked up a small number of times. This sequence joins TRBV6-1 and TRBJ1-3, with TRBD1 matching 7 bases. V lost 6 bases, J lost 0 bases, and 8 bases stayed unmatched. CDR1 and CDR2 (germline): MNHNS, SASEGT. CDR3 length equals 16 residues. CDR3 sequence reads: CASREGTERSGNTIYF. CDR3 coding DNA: TGTGCCAGCAGGGAGGGGACAGAACGCTCTGGAAACACCATATATTTT.

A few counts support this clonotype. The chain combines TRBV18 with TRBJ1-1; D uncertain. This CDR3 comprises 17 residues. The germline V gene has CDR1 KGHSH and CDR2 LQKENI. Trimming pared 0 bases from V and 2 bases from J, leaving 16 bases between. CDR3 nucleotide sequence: TGTGCCAGCTCACCACCCTATGAGAGGACGGGCAACACTGAAGCTTTCTTT. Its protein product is CASSPPYERTGNTEAFF.

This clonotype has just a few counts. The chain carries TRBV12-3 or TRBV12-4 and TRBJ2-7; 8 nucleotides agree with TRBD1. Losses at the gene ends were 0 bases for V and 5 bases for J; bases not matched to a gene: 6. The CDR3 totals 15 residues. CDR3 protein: CASSLARTGSDEQYF. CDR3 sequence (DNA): TGTGCCAGCAGTTTAGCCCGGACAGGGTCTGACGAGCAGTACTTC.

CDR3: CASTGGAVTGELFF. CDR3 DNA sequence: TGTGCCAGCACAGGGGGGGCGGTCACCGGGGAGCTGTTTTTT. This rearrangement joins TRBV6-1 to TRBJ2-2, with D tentatively TRBD1 or TRBD2 (7 bases each). Germline V gene sequence: CDR1 MNHNS, CDR2 SASEGT. The CDR3 sequence is 14 residues long. V lost 7 bases and J lost 4, with 13 bases in between.

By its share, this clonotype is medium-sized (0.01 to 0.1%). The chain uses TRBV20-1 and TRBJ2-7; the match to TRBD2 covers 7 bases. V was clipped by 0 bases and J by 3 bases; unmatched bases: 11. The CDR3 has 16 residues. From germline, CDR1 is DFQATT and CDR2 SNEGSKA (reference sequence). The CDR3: CSARDYGLVGDYEQYF. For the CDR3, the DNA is TGCAGTGCTAGAGATTATGGACTAGTCGGTGACTACGAGCAGTACTTC.